A selection of T cell receptor beta chains follows, all from one sample in a study of T cell responses to AZD1222 COVID-19 vaccine. Repertoires were generated with immunoSEQ multiplex PCR, while TCRdb's copy carries only in-frame clones and drops some. The sample holds some 92,000 clones, around 93% seen once. The sequencing used peripheral blood, collected on day 0 of AZD1222 vaccination. These receptors were collected from an adult in good health. Both conserved end residues are part of each CDR3. Each record gives: J gene, V gene, clone size, D gene, CDR3 protein, CDR3 DNA. A D gene is named only where the DNA matches it firmly. The size field is filled for only some rows; it gives once, few, many or a size class.

j_gene: TRBJ2-2; v_gene: TRBV3-1/TRBV3-2; abundance: NA; d_gene: TRBD1; CDR3aa: CASSPTGYTGELFF; CDR3nt: TGTGCCAGCAGCCCGACAGGGTACACCGGGGAGCTGTTTTTT
j_gene: TRBJ1-2; v_gene: TRBV7-3; abundance: NA; d_gene: NA; CDR3aa: CASSLAPEHYGYTF; CDR3nt: TGTGCCAGCAGCTTGGCGCCAGAACACTATGGCTACACCTTC
j_gene: TRBJ2-5; v_gene: TRBV18; abundance: once; d_gene: NA; CDR3aa: CASSQGTQETQYF; CDR3nt: TGTGCCAGCTCACAAGGAACCCAAGAGACCCAGTACTTC
j_gene: TRBJ2-7; v_gene: TRBV9; abundance: NA; d_gene: NA; CDR3aa: CASSVAGFHEQYF; CDR3nt: TGTGCCAGCAGCGTAGCTGGGTTCCACGAGCAGTACTTC
j_gene: TRBJ1-4; v_gene: TRBV5-1; abundance: NA; d_gene: TRBD1; CDR3aa: CASSLGPGGTNEKLFF; CDR3nt: TGCGCCAGCAGCTTGGGCCCAGGGGGGACTAATGAAAAACTGTTTTTT
j_gene: TRBJ2-1; v_gene: TRBV7-9; abundance: NA; d_gene: TRBD2; CDR3aa: CASSPLEIAGVRQFF; CDR3nt: TGTGCCAGCAGCCCCTTGGAGATAGCGGGAGTTAGGCAGTTCTTC
j_gene: TRBJ1-4; v_gene: TRBV4-3; abundance: NA; d_gene: NA; CDR3aa: CASSRGRAANEKLFF; CDR3nt: TGCGCCAGCAGCAGGGGACGGGCGGCTAATGAAAAACTGTTTTTT
j_gene: TRBJ2-3; v_gene: TRBV10-3; abundance: NA; d_gene: TRBD2; CDR3aa: CAISERGGTDTQYF; CDR3nt: TGTGCCATCAGTGAGAGGGGAGGGACAGATACGCAGTATTTT
j_gene: TRBJ2-2; v_gene: TRBV6-4; abundance: once; d_gene: TRBD2; CDR3aa: CASSNGYVSGGDNTGELFF; CDR3nt: TGTGCCAGCAGTAATGGATATGTTAGCGGGGGGGATAACACCGGGGAGCTGTTTTTT
j_gene: TRBJ1-3; v_gene: TRBV7-7; abundance: NA; d_gene: TRBD1; CDR3aa: CASSMTGAGNTIYF; CDR3nt: TGTGCTAGCAGCATGACAGGGGCTGGAAACACCATATATTTT
j_gene: TRBJ2-1; v_gene: TRBV9; abundance: NA; d_gene: TRBD2; CDR3aa: CASSPLAGDYNEQFF; CDR3nt: TGTGCCAGCAGCCCTTTAGCGGGAGACTACAATGAGCAGTTCTTC
j_gene: TRBJ2-5; v_gene: TRBV6-5; abundance: NA; d_gene: NA; CDR3aa: CASRSGDSQETQYF; CDR3nt: TGTGCCAGCAGATCAGGGGACTCCCAAGAGACCCAGTACTTC
j_gene: TRBJ1-4; v_gene: TRBV5-5; abundance: NA; d_gene: TRBD1; CDR3aa: CASSKTGRDEKLFF; CDR3nt: TGTGCCAGCAGCAAGACAGGGAGGGATGAAAAACTGTTTTTT
j_gene: TRBJ2-2; v_gene: TRBV3-1/TRBV3-2; abundance: NA; d_gene: NA; CDR3aa: CASSQELNTGELFF; CDR3nt: TGTGCCAGCAGCCAAGAACTTAACACCGGGGAGCTGTTTTTT
j_gene: TRBJ2-2; v_gene: TRBV29-1; abundance: NA; d_gene: TRBD2; CDR3aa: CSVGDYLGTGELFF; CDR3nt: TGCAGCGTTGGGGACTACCTGGGGACCGGGGAGCTGTTTTTT
j_gene: TRBJ1-5; v_gene: TRBV19; abundance: NA; d_gene: NA; CDR3aa: CASSIKQGFGNQPQHF; CDR3nt: TGTGCCAGTAGTATAAAGCAGGGTTTCGGCAATCAGCCCCAGCATTTT
j_gene: TRBJ2-7; v_gene: TRBV12-3/TRBV12-4; abundance: NA; d_gene: TRBD1; CDR3aa: CASTRTGVDEQYF; CDR3nt: TGTGCCAGCACCCGGACAGGGGTTGACGAGCAGTACTTC
j_gene: TRBJ2-2; v_gene: TRBV27; abundance: NA; d_gene: NA; CDR3aa: CASSLLRERIGELFF; CDR3nt: TGTGCCAGCAGTTTACTACGGGAAAGGATCGGGGAGCTGTTTTTT
j_gene: TRBJ2-7; v_gene: TRBV10-3; abundance: once; d_gene: NA; CDR3aa: CAISGKENYEQYF; CDR3nt: TGTGCCATCAGTGGCAAAGAAAACTACGAGCAGTACTTC
j_gene: TRBJ2-4; v_gene: TRBV4-1; abundance: NA; d_gene: NA; CDR3aa: CASSQGGQVGGAKNIQYF; CDR3nt: TGCGCCAGCAGCCAAGGGGGACAAGTCGGCGGGGCCAAAAACATTCAGTACTTC
j_gene: TRBJ2-7; v_gene: TRBV6-5; abundance: NA; d_gene: TRBD2; CDR3aa: CASRAGGGYEQYF; CDR3nt: TGTGCCAGCAGGGCGGGAGGGGGGTACGAGCAGTACTTC
j_gene: TRBJ1-1; v_gene: TRBV5-1; abundance: NA; d_gene: TRBD1; CDR3aa: CASSLPDRASRAFF; CDR3nt: TGCGCCAGCAGCTTGCCGGACAGGGCAAGCCGCGCTTTCTTT
j_gene: TRBJ1-1; v_gene: TRBV30; abundance: NA; d_gene: NA; CDR3aa: CAWTGRGGRTDTEAFF; CDR3nt: TGTGCCTGGACAGGGCGAGGTGGACGTACGGACACTGAAGCTTTCTTT
j_gene: TRBJ1-2; v_gene: TRBV6-5; abundance: NA; d_gene: NA; CDR3aa: CASWKRNRMGYGYTF; CDR3nt: TGTGCCAGCTGGAAACGGAACCGGATGGGCTATGGCTACACCTTC
j_gene: TRBJ2-7; v_gene: TRBV15; abundance: NA; d_gene: NA; CDR3aa: CATSRSDPTYEQYF; CDR3nt: TGTGCCACCAGCAGGTCGGATCCGACCTACGAGCAGTACTTC
j_gene: TRBJ2-5; v_gene: TRBV15; abundance: few; d_gene: NA; CDR3aa: CATSRVDRKETQYF; CDR3nt: TGTGCCACCAGCAGAGTCGACAGGAAAGAGACCCAGTACTTC
j_gene: TRBJ2-7; v_gene: TRBV3-1/TRBV3-2; abundance: few; d_gene: NA; CDR3aa: CASSAQSYEQYF; CDR3nt: TGTGCCAGCAGCGCACAGAGCTACGAGCAGTACTTC
j_gene: TRBJ2-5; v_gene: TRBV5-1; abundance: NA; d_gene: NA; CDR3aa: CASSLGGTKETQYF; CDR3nt: TGCGCCAGCAGCTTGGGGGGGACAAAAGAGACCCAGTACTTC
j_gene: TRBJ2-2; v_gene: TRBV9; abundance: NA; d_gene: NA; CDR3aa: CASKEGNTGELFF; CDR3nt: TGTGCCAGCAAGGAGGGCAACACCGGGGAGCTGTTTTTT